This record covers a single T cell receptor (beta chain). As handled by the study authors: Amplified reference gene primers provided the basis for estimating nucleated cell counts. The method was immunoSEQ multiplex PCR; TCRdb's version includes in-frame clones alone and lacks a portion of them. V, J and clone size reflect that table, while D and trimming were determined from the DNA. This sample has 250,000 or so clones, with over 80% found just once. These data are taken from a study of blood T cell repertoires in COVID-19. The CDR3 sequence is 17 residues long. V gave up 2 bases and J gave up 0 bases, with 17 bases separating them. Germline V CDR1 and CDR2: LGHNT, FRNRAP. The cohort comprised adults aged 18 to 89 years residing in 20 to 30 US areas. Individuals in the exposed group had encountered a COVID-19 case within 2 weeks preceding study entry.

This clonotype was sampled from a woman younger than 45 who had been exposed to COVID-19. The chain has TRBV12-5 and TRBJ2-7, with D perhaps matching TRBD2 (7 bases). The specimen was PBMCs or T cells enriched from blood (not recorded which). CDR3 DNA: TGTGCTAGTGGTTTGTATCTCGGGGGCGGGAGCTCCTACGAGCAGTACTTC. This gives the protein CASGLYLGGGSSYEQYF.